This T cell receptor beta chain was sequenced in a study of spatial heterogeneity in lung cancer. In this sample, this clonotype turned up many times. Its antigen is as yet unknown. MiXCR, applied by TCRdb to the 5' RACE reads, yields one record per CDR3 protein. The sample carries 5,000 to 6,000 distinct CDR3 sequences, 26% recorded once. Study-level results: It was found that expanded intratumoral alpha and beta TCR counts tracked tumor mutation counts.

Sample time point: sample taken at primary tumor resection. From tumor, nontumor lung or frozen PBMC, whole RNA was taken unsorted for sequencing. The specimen was lung tumor tissue, collected at surgery. The clonotype comes from a male donor with early-stage non-small cell lung cancer.

The CDR3 spells CASSVPSGAWETQYF. Written as DNA, the CDR3 is TGTGCCAGCAGCGTGCCATCAGGGGCCTGGGAGACCCAGTACTTC. The chain is built from TRBV5-6 and TRBJ2-5, with a weak D call TRBD1 (6 bases). The CDR3 covers 15 residues. V lost 4 bases to trimming and J lost 5 bases, with 18 bases between them. Germline V gene data show CDR1 as SGHDT and CDR2 as YYEEEE.